These 31 T cell receptor beta chains originate from one sample sequenced in a study of blood T cells in healthy people across ages. Primed by a sample-barcoded 5' primer and a J-beta primer mix, a second PCR proceeded for 7 to 11 cycles. TCRdb reanalysed the 5' RACE reads using MiXCR and keeps one entry per CDR3 protein. Here the sample spans under 800,000 distinct CDR3 sequences, approximately 39% being singletons. Material for sequencing was blood. The receptor source for this set is a woman in her sixties or seventies in good health.

This chain joins TRBV6-4 and TRBJ2-3, with 7 bases matching TRBD2. J was trimmed by 2 bases and V by 5 bases; bases with no gene match: 7. The V gene's germline CDR1 is MRHNA and CDR2 SNTAGT. This CDR3 is built from 15 residues. The CDR3 region is CASSIGGRDTDTQYF. In DNA, the CDR3 is TGTGCCAGCAGTATAGGCGGGAGAGACACAGATACGCAGTATTTT.

The chain has TRBV20-1 and TRBJ2-5; a weak D match, TRBD2 (6 bases). V lost 4 bases to trimming and J lost 0 bases, with 18 bases between them. The CDR3 runs to 16 residues. Germline loops: CDR1 DFQATT, CDR2 SNEGSKA (reference sequence). The CDR3 region has the DNA TGCAGTGCTACCACCGGACGGGGGATAGACCAAGAGACCCAGTACTTC. This encodes CSATTGRGIDQETQYF.

This rearrangement joins TRBV7-2 to TRBJ1-6; unclear D gene. V was cut by 5 bases and J by 5 bases, with 16 bases left in between. CDR1 is SGHTA and CDR2 is FQGNSA in the germline V gene. The CDR3 covers 16 residues. The CDR3 DNA follows: TGTGCCAGCAGCCCTCGAGGGAGAGCCAATAATTCACCCCTCCACTTT. Translating it yields CASSPRGRANNSPLHF.

The rearrangement links TRBV20-1 to TRBJ2-1; 8 positions match TRBD2. Judging by the DNA end, TRBJ2-7 fits better; the J call may be wrong. Germline V gives CDR1 DFQATT, CDR2 SNEGSKA (reference sequence). The CDR3 has 14 amino acids. CDR3 bases: TGCAGTGCTGGGGCGGGGGGCGTCTACAATGAGCAGTACTTC. Its translation is CSAGAGGVYNEQYF.

The rearrangement links TRBV15 to TRBJ2-6; D call uncertain. V was pared by 4 bases and J by 1 base, with 14 bases between. This CDR3 contains 17 residues. CDR1 LNHNV and CDR2 YYDKDF come from the germline V gene (reference sequence). CDR3 amino acids: CATSKDFTQSGANVLTF. Here the CDR3 DNA reads TGTGCCACCAGCAAGGATTTCACCCAGTCTGGGGCCAACGTCCTGACTTTC.

The genes are TRBV29-1 and TRBJ1-2, with D uncertain. This CDR3 is 13 amino acids long. Germline V gene data show CDR1 as SQVTM and CDR2 as ANQGSEA. V dropped 3 bases and J dropped 7 bases, with 15 bases sitting between them. This CDR3 is CSVDDESGPGYTF. CDR3 nucleotides: TGCAGCGTTGACGACGAATCAGGCCCTGGCTACACCTTC.

The rearrangement uses TRBV27 and TRBJ2-5; 10 bases are a match to TRBD2. V trimming: 3 bases; J trimming: 5 bases; junction bases outside the gene matches: 3. CDR3 length: 14 residues. Germline values: CDR1 MNHEY, CDR2 SMNVEV (reference sequence). CDR3 sequence (DNA): TGTGCCAGCAGTTTTAGCGGGGGGTATGAGACCCAGTACTTC. Translating gives CASSFSGGYETQYF.

This rearrangement joins TRBV20-1 to TRBJ2-4; D gene ambiguous. The closer fit of TRBJ2-7 to the DNA end suggests the J call may be wrong. The CDR3 sequence is 13 residues long. CDR1 DFQATT and CDR2 SNEGSKA come from the germline V gene (reference sequence). CDR3 DNA: TGCAGTGCTAGAGACCTTTCTACCTACGAGCAGTACTTC. Its protein is CSARDLSTYEQYF.

This clonotype was observed many times. This sequence joins TRBV7-2 and TRBJ2-1, with 8 bases lining up with TRBD2. CDR1 is SGHTA and CDR2 is FQGNSA in the germline V gene. The CDR3 extends over 15 amino acids. V shed 2 bases and J 8 bases; nucleotides not matched to a gene: 8. Here the CDR3 DNA reads TGTGCCAGCAGCTTATTCCCGGGAGGGCAATATGAGCAGTTCTTC. It specifies CASSLFPGGQYEQFF.

Only a few counts were recorded for this clonotype. V gene TRBV20-1 combines with J gene TRBJ2-7; tentatively, D is TRBD2 (7 bases). Germline CDR1 reads DFQATT; CDR2 reads SNEGSKA (reference sequence). The CDR3 covers 12 residues. Trimming shortened V by 6 bases and J by 4 bases, and 13 bases separated the two germline ends. For the CDR3, the DNA is TGCAGTGCCGGACAGCGGGGATACGAGCAGTACTTC. This gives the protein CSAGQRGYEQYF.

A word on this clonotype: One end of the junction does not line up with germline, which may come from a read error. The chain employs TRBV7-2 and TRBJ2-4; D gene unclear. Near its end, the DNA agrees better with TRBJ2-7, so the J call may be wrong. Germline lookup yields CDR1 SGHTA and CDR2 FQGNSA. The CDR3 spans 15 residues. CDR3 residues: CASNLVGEYSYEQYF. The CDR3 nucleotides read TGTGCCAGCAACTTAGTCGGAGAGTACTCCTACGAGCAGTACTTC.

This clonotype has more than one count but fewer than ten. V usage is TRBV7-2 and J usage is TRBJ2-4; weak D call: TRBD2 (6 bases). Trimming cost V 5 bases and J 9 bases, with 14 bases left between them. In germline, CDR1 is SGHTA, CDR2 FQGNSA. The CDR3 extends over 13 amino acids. The CDR3: CASSPGLYGIQYF. The DNA for the CDR3 is TGTGCCAGCAGCCCAGGACTATACGGCATTCAGTACTTC.

This sequence joins TRBV20-1 and TRBJ2-3; 12 bases match TRBD2. This CDR3 is 16 amino acids long. The V and J ends lost 2 bases and 4 bases, in that order; junction bases with no gene match: 7. CDR1 and CDR2 from the germline V gene are DFQATT and SNEGSKA (reference sequence). The CDR3 is CSARSLAGGFPDTQYF. CDR3 DNA: TGCAGTGCTAGAAGTCTAGCGGGGGGGTTCCCAGATACGCAGTATTTT.

This clonotype was recorded at least ten times. The rearrangement joins TRBV9 to TRBJ2-5; 7 nucleotides align to TRBD2. Germline-derived CDR1 and CDR2 are SGDLS and YYNGEE. This CDR3 has 13 residues. V lost 3 bases, J lost 3 bases, and 2 bases stayed unmatched. The chain's CDR3 is CASSGGGEETQYF. DNA of the CDR3: TGTGCCAGCAGCGGGGGGGGAGAAGAGACCCAGTACTTC. The complete variable domain, with remaining parts taken from reference TRBV9 and TRBJ2-5, reads DSGVTQTPKHLITATGQRVTLRCSPRSGDLSVYWYQQSLDQGLQFLIQYYNGEERAKGNILERFSAQQFPDLHSELNLSSLELGDSALYFCASSGGGEETQYFGPGTRLLVL.

This clonotype was picked up many times. The genes are TRBV9 and TRBJ2-3; 8 nucleotides agree with TRBD2. The CDR3 consists of 15 residues. Germline values: CDR1 SGDLS, CDR2 YYNGEE. The junction had 5 bases not matched to a gene; V was cut back by 2 bases and J by 3 bases. In DNA form, the CDR3 reads TGTGCCAGCAGCGTCACTAGCGGTTCAACAGATACGCAGTATTTT. It yields the protein CASSVTSGSTDTQYF.

In its sample, this clonotype was seen once. The chain links TRBV9 to TRBJ1-1; 9 nucleotides match TRBD1. The CDR3 is 17 amino acids. Per germline, CDR1 SGDLS and CDR2 YYNGEE. Losses at the gene ends were 0 bases for V and 3 bases for J; bases not matched to a gene: 9. DNA for the CDR3: TGTGCCAGCAGCGTAGGGGGACAGGGCTTGGTAGACACTGAAGCTTTCTTT. Amino acids: CASSVGGQGLVDTEAFF.

The rearrangement links TRBV12-3 or TRBV12-4 to TRBJ1-1, with TRBD1 matching over 9 bases. The CDR3 consists of 15 residues. V shed 5 bases, J shed 4 bases, and the junction held 8 bases outside the gene matches. In DNA form, the CDR3 reads TGTGCCAGCAGTCCACAGACAGGGGGGCCCACTGAAGCTTTCTTT. Protein sequence: CASSPQTGGPTEAFF.

This clonotype was seen at least ten times. This chain connects TRBV6-5 to TRBJ2-4; the D gene is possibly TRBD2 (6 bases). This CDR3 has 15 amino acids. V lost 1 base, J lost 3 bases, and 10 bases lay in between. CDR1 MNHEY and CDR2 SVGAGI come from the germline V gene. The CDR3 sequence is CASSYWGGGKNIQYF. For the CDR3, the DNA is TGTGCCAGCAGTTACTGGGGAGGTGGCAAAAACATTCAGTACTTC.

V gene TRBV15 combines with J gene TRBJ2-4; no clear D. The J call is in doubt because the DNA end fits TRBJ2-7 better. CDR3 length: 14 amino acids. CDR1 LNHNV and CDR2 YYDKDF come from the germline V gene (reference sequence). CDR3 sequence reads: CATSRDWQSYEQYF. For the CDR3, the DNA is TGTGCCACCAGCAGAGATTGGCAGTCCTACGAGCAGTACTTC.

This clonotype was found once. A much larger clone differs by one base, so this may be a read error. The chain combines TRBV14 with TRBJ2-1; 9 bases map to TRBD2. This CDR3 is built from 13 residues. Germline V gene data show CDR1 as SGHDN and CDR2 as FVKESK. The CDR3, as DNA: TGTACCAGCGGCGGGGGGGCTTTCAATGAGCAGTTCTTC. Amino acids: CTSGGGAFNEQFF.

The chain has TRBV11-2 and TRBJ2-7; D possibly corresponds to TRBD2 (5 bases). The DNA end is a closer match to TRBJ2-5, so the J assignment may be wrong. Per the germline V gene, CDR1 is SGHAT and CDR2 is FQNNGV. The CDR3 runs to 14 residues. CDR3 sequence: CASSSTDLRETQYF. For the CDR3, the DNA is TGTGCCAGCAGCTCGACGGACTTGAGGGAGACCCAGTACTTC.

This chain links TRBV3-1 with TRBJ2-3; possibly TRBD1 or TRBD2 for D (6 bases each). This CDR3 spans 13 amino acids. Trimming shortened V by 10 bases and J by 4 bases, and 15 bases separated the two germline ends. CDR1 and CDR2 (germline): LGHDT, YNNKEL (reference sequence). The CDR3 sequence: CATEGGVSDTQYF. The CDR3 nucleotides are TGTGCCACCGAGGGGGGAGTGTCAGATACGCAGTATTTT.

This rearrangement joins TRBV28 to TRBJ2-2; 11 nucleotides align to TRBD1. Germline V CDR1 and CDR2: MDHEN, SYDVKM. After removal of 3 bases from V and 0 bases from J, the junction contained 3 bases not matched to a gene. The CDR3 is made up of 17 amino acids. The CDR3 loop reads CASSFRTGGSNTGELFF. As DNA, the CDR3 is TGTGCCAGCAGTTTTAGGACAGGGGGCTCGAACACCGGGGAGCTGTTTTTT.

About this clonotype itself: At one end, the junction sequence differs from germline, possibly due to a read error. The chain combines TRBV6-2 or TRBV6-3 with TRBJ2-4, with a weak D call TRBD1 (5 bases). Judging by the DNA end, TRBJ2-7 fits better; the J call may be wrong. In germline, CDR1 is MNHEY, CDR2 SVGEGT. This CDR3 contains 13 residues. CDR3 residues: CASREQVFYEQYF. CDR3 bases: TGCGCCAGCAGAGAACAGGTATTCTACGAGCAGTACTTC.

J is TRBJ2-5 and V is TRBV9; D remains unclear. This CDR3 spans 15 amino acids. The V and J ends lost 1 base and 1 base respectively, with 11 bases between them. The germline V gene has CDR1 SGDLS and CDR2 YYNGEE. In DNA form, the CDR3 reads TGTGCCAGCAGCGTAAAAGGCGTCACCCAAGAGACCCAGTACTTC. It is translated as CASSVKGVTQETQYF.

This clonotype was seen a few times. This chain joins TRBV3-1 and TRBJ2-7; maybe TRBD2 (7 bases). CDR1 is LGHDT, CDR2 YNNKEL, per germline (reference sequence). V was shortened by 6 bases and J by 2 bases, with 14 bases between the two germline ends. This CDR3 has 14 amino acids. This CDR3 is CASRPRGGTYEQYF. The CDR3 bases are TGTGCCAGCAGACCTAGGGGGGGAACCTACGAGCAGTACTTC.

This clonotype is a singleton in its sample. This chain connects TRBV7-8 to TRBJ1-5, with no clear D. Looked up from germline, CDR1 is SGHVS and CDR2 is FQNEAQ. The CDR3 consists of 14 residues. The V and J ends lost 1 base and 7 bases respectively, with 11 bases between them. In DNA form, the CDR3 reads TGTGCCAGCAGCTTAGAGCTAGGAGACCAGCCCCAGCATTTT. As protein: CASSLELGDQPQHF.

Only a few counts were recorded for this clonotype. The chain links TRBV7-2 to TRBJ2-1; 11 nucleotides match TRBD2. In germline, CDR1 is SGHTA, CDR2 FQGNSA. This CDR3 region has 15 residues. Unmatched junction bases numbered 11, after V lost 7 bases and J lost 9 bases. The CDR3 region is CASTPPGLAGREQFF. As DNA, the CDR3 is TGTGCCAGCACTCCCCCTGGACTAGCGGGCCGTGAGCAGTTCTTC.

About this clonotype itself: This could be a read error, since a much larger clone is one nucleotide away. This chain links TRBV12-3 or TRBV12-4 with TRBJ2-7; D gene ambiguous. The CDR3 totals 15 residues. CDR3 in DNA: TGTGCCTGCAGTTTAGTCGACAACCGGGCCTACGAGCAGTACTTC. This codes for CACSLVDNRAYEQYF.

The V call is TRBV20-1, the J call TRBJ1-4; tentatively, D is TRBD1 (6 bases). This CDR3 spans 15 amino acids. CDR1 and CDR2 (germline): DFQATT, SNEGSKA (reference sequence). With 5 bases removed from V and 0 bases from J, the gap between germline ends came to 13 bases. The CDR3 nucleotides read TGCAGTGCTTCCCCCGGGACACCAACTAATGAAAAACTGTTTTTT. Its protein product is CSASPGTPTNEKLFF.

The CDR3 protein is CSASGTTQGDYGYTF. DNA of the CDR3: TGCAGTGCTAGCGGGACGACCCAGGGGGACTATGGCTACACCTTC. V usage is TRBV20-1 and J usage is TRBJ1-2, with 7 positions matching TRBD1. V lost 3 bases to trimming and J lost 3 bases; unmatched junction nucleotides: 10. The CDR3 totals 15 residues. CDR1 and CDR2 from the germline V gene are DFQATT and SNEGSKA (reference sequence).